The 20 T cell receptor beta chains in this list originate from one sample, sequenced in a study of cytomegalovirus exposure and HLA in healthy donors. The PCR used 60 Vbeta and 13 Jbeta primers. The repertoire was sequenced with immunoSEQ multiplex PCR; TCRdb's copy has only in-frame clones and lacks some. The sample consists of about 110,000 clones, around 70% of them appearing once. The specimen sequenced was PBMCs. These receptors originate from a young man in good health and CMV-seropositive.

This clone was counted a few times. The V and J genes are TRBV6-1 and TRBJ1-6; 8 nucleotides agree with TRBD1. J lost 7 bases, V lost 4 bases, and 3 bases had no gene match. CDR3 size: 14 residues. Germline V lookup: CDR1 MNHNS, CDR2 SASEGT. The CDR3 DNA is TGTGCCAGCAGTGTTGACAGGGGAAATTCACCCCTCCACTTT. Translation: CASSVDRGNSPLHF.

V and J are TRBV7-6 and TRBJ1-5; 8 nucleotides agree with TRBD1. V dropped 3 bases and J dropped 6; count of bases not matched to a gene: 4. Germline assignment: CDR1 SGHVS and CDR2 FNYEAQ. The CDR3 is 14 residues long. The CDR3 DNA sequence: TGTGCCAGCAGCTTGACCAGGGGGCCTCAGCCCCAGCATTTT. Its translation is CASSLTRGPQPQHF.

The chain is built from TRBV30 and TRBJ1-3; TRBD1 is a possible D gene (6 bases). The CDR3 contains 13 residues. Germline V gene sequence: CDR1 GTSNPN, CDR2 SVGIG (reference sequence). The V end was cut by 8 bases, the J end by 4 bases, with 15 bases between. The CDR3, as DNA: TGTGCCGGTCGGGGGGCTTGGGGAAACACCATATATTTT. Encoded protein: CAGRGAWGNTIYF.

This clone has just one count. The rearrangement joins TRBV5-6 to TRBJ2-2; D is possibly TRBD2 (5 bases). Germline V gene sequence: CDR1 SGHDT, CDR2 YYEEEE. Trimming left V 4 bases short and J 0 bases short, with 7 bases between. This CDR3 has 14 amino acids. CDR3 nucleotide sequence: TGTGCCAGCAGCGCCGGGACGAACACCGGGGAGCTGTTTTTT. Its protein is CASSAGTNTGELFF. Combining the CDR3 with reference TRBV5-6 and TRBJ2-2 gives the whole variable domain DAGVTQSPTHLIKTRGQQVTLRCSPKSGHDTVSWYQQALGQGPQFIFQYYEEEERQRGNFPDRFSGHQFPNYSSELNVNALLLGDSALYLCASSAGTNTGELFFGEGSRLTVL.

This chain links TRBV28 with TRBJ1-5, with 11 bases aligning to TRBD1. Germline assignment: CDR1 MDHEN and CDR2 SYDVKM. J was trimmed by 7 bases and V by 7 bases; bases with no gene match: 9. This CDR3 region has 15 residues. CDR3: CASTLWDRGDQPQHF. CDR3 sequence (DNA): TGTGCCAGCACCCTCTGGGACAGGGGGGACCAGCCCCAGCATTTT.

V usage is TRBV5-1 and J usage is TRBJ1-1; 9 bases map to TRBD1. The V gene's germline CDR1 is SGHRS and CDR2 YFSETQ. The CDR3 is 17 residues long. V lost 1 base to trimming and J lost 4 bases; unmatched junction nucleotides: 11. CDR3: CASSLFPTGGQGTEAFF. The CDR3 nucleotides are TGCGCCAGCAGCTTGTTTCCCACAGGGGGCCAAGGCACTGAAGCTTTCTTT.

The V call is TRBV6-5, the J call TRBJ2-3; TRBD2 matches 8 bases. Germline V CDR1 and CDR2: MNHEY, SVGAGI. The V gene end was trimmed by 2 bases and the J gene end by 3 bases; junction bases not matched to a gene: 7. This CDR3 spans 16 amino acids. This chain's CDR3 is CASSYGAGDGTDTQYF. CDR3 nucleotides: TGTGCCAGCAGTTACGGAGCGGGAGATGGTACAGATACGCAGTATTTT.

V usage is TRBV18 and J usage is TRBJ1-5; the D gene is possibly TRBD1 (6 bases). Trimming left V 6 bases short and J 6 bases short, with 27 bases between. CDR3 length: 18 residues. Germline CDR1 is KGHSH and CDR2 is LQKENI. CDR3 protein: CASSLRQVQQLGVQPQHF. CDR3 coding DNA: TGTGCCAGCTCCCTCAGACAGGTACAGCAGTTAGGGGTTCAGCCCCAGCATTTT.

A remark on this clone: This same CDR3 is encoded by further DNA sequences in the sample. In DNA form, the CDR3 reads TGTGCCAGCAGCCCGACGAACAGGGCCGGCGGCTACACCTTC. As protein: CASSPTNRAGGYTF. This chain uses TRBV5-6 with TRBJ1-2; tentative D call: TRBD1 (6 bases). CDR1 and CDR2 from the germline V gene are SGHDT and YYEEEE. With 4 bases removed from V and 8 bases from J, the gap between germline ends came to 18 bases. This CDR3 has 14 residues.

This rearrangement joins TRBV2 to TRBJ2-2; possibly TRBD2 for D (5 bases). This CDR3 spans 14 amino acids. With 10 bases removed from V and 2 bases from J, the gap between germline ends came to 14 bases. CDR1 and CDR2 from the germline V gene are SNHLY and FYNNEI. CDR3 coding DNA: TGTGCCACCACATCTAGCCCTAACACCGGGGAGCTGTTTTTT. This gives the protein CATTSSPNTGELFF.

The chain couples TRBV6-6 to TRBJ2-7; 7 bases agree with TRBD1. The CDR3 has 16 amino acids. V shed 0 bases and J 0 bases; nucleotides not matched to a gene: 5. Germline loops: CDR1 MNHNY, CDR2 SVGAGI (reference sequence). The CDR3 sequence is CASSYSQTGYSYEQYF. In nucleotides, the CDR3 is TGTGCCAGCAGTTACTCCCAGACAGGGTACTCCTACGAGCAGTACTTC.

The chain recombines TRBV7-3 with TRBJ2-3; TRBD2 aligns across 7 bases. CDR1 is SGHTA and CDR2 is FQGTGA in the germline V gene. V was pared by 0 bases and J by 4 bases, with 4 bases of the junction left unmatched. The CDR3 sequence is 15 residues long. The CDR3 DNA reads TGTGCCAGCAGCTTAACACGGGGGGAGTCAGATACGCAGTATTTT. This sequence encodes CASSLTRGESDTQYF.

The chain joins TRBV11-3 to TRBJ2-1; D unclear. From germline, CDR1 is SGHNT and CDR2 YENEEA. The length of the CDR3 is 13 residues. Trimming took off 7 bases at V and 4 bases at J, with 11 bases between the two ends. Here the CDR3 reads CASTQARYNEQFF. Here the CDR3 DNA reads TGTGCCAGCACCCAGGCCCGTTACAATGAGCAGTTCTTC. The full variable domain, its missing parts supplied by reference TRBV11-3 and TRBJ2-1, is EAGVVQSPRYKIIEKKQPVAFWCNPISGHNTLYWYLQNLGQGPELLIRYENEEAVDDSQLPKDRFSAERLKGVDSTLKIQPAELGDSAVYLCASTQARYNEQFFGPGTRLTVL.

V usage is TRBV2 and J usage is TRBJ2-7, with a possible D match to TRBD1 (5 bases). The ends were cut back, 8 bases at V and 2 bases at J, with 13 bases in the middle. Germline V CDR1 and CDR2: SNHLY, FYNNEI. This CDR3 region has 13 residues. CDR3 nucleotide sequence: TGTGCCAGCCGGCCCAGGGCCCCCTACGAGCAGTACGTC. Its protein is CASRPRAPYEQYV.

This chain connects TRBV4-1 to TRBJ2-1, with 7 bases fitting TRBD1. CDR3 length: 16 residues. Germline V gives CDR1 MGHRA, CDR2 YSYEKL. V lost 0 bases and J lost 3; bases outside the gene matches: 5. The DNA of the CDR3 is TGCGCCAGCAGCCAAGAGCAGGGGGTTCTCTACAATGAGCAGTTCTTC. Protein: CASSQEQGVLYNEQFF.

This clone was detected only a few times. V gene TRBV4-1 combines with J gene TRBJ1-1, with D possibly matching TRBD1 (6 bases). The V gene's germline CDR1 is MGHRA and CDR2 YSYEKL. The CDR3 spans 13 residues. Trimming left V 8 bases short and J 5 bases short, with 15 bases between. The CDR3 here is CASSGGPGTEAFF. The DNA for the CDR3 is TGCGCCAGCTCGGGGGGGCCAGGAACTGAAGCTTTCTTT.

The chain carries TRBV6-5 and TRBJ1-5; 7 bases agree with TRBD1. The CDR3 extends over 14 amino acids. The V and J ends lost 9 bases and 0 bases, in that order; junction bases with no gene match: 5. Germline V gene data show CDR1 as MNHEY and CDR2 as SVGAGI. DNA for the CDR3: TGTGCCAGTCGGGGACAGACTAGCAATCAGCCCCAGCATTTT. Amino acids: CASRGQTSNQPQHF.

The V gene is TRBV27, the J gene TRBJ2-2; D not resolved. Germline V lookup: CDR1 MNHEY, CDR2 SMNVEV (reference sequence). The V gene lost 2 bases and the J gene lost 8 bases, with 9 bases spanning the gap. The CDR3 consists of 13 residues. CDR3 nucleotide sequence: TGTGCCAGCAGTTTACACGTGAGGGGGGAGCTGTTTTTT. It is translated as CASSLHVRGELFF.

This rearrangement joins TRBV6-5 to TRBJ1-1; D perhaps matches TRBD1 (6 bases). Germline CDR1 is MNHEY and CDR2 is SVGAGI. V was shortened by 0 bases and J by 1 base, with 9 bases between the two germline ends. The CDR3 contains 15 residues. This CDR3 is CASSYSHRANTEAFF. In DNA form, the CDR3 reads TGTGCCAGCAGTTACTCACACAGGGCGAACACTGAAGCTTTCTTT.

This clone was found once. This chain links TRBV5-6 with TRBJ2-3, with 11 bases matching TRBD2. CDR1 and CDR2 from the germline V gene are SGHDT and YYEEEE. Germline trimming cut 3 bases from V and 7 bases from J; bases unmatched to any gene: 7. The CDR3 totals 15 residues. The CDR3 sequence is CASSSPGLADHTQYF. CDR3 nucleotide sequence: TGTGCCAGCAGCTCGCCGGGACTAGCGGATCATACGCAGTATTTT.